A selection of T cell receptor beta chains follows, all from one sample in a study of cytomegalovirus exposure and HLA in healthy donors. Here immunoSEQ multiplex PCR was the method, and the copy in TCRdb shows in-frame clones only, minus some. The sample has hundreds of thousands of clones; 75% to 90% are singletons. The specimen sequenced was PBMCs. The receptors derive from a boy between 2 and 15 years old in good health and CMV-seronegative. CDR3s include the opening cysteine and the closing phenylalanine or tryptophan. The D gene is left open where the match is weak. Part of the rows lack a size; the others show once, few, many or a class for expanded clones.

>TRBV6-5|NA|TRBJ1-2|TRBD1
TGTGCCAGCAGCCGGGACAGGGAGTACTATGGCTACACCTTC
CASSRDREYYGYTF
>TRBV7-9|NA|TRBJ2-7|NA
TGTGCCAGCAGCTTGACGGGAGAGTCTTACGAGCAGTACTTC
CASSLTGESYEQYF
>TRBV5-1|NA|TRBJ2-1|TRBD2
TGCGCCAGCAGCGTCCTAGCGGGAGAAGGGAATGAGCAGTTCTTC
CASSVLAGEGNEQFF
>TRBV29-1|NA|TRBJ1-2|NA
TGCAGCGCCGCTTCGGACAAAGCTAACTATGGCTACACCTTC
CSAASDKANYGYTF
>TRBV7-6|NA|TRBJ2-7|TRBD1
TGTGCCAGCAGCTTAGAAAGGGGGCAGATCTACGAGCAGTACTTC
CASSLERGQIYEQYF
>TRBV18|NA|TRBJ2-5|NA
TGTGCCAGCTCACCCGCTAGGGAGACCCAGTACTTC
CASSPARETQYF
>TRBV7-6|few|TRBJ1-1|NA
TGTGCCAGCAGCCCGCCAGACACTGAAGCTTTCTTT
CASSPPDTEAFF
>TRBV5-1|few|TRBJ1-1|NA
TGCGCCAGCAACCCCGAGGGGAACACTGAAGCTTTCTTT
CASNPEGNTEAFF
>TRBV5-1|NA|TRBJ2-3|TRBD2
TGCGCCAGCAGCTTGGTAACTAGCGAGTCTACAGATACGCAGTATTTT
CASSLVTSESTDTQYF
>TRBV29-1|NA|TRBJ1-2|NA
TGCAGCGTTGAAGACACCGAAGAGGACTATGGCTACACCTTC
CSVEDTEEDYGYTF
>TRBV11-2|NA|TRBJ2-5|NA
TGTGCCAGCAGCTTACAGGGGCCAGAGACCCAGTACTTC
CASSLQGPETQYF
>TRBV2|NA|TRBJ2-3|TRBD2
TGTGCCAGCAGTCGGGACTACAAGTCCACAGATACGCAGTATTTT
CASSRDYKSTDTQYF
>TRBV10-3|few|TRBJ1-4|NA
TGTGCCATCAGTGCGGGTCTCCTTGAAAAACTGTTTTTT
CAISAGLLEKLFF
>TRBV29-1|few|TRBJ2-1|TRBD2
TGCAGCGTTGAATTTTATGGGACTAGCCGATCCTACAATGAGCAGTTCTTC
CSVEFYGTSRSYNEQFF
>TRBV6-5|NA|TRBJ2-3|TRBD2
TGTGCCAGCAGTTACTTGAGCGGGGCCAGCACAGATACGCAGTATTTT
CASSYLSGASTDTQYF
>TRBV7-9|NA|TRBJ2-7|TRBD1
TGTGCCAGCAGCTTAGCACACCCCGGGACAGGGGGCGGCGAGCAGTACTTC
CASSLAHPGTGGGEQYF